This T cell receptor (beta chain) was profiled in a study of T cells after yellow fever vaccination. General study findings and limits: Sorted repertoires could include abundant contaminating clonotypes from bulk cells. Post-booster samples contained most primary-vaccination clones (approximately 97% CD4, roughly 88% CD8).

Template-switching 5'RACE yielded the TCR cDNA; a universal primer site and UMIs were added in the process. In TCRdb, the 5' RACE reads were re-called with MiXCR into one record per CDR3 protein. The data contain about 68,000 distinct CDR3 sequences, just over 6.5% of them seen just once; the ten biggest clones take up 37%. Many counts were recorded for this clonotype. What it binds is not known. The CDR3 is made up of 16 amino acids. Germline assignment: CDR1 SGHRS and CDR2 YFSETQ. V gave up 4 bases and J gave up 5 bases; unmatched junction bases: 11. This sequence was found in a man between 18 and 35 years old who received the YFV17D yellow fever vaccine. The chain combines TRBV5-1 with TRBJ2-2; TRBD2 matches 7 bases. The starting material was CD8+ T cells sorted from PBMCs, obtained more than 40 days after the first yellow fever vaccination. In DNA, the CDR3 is TGCGCCAGCAGCCCCCGACTAGCTCGGTCGACCGGGGAGCTGTTTTTT. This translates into CASSPRLARSTGELFF.